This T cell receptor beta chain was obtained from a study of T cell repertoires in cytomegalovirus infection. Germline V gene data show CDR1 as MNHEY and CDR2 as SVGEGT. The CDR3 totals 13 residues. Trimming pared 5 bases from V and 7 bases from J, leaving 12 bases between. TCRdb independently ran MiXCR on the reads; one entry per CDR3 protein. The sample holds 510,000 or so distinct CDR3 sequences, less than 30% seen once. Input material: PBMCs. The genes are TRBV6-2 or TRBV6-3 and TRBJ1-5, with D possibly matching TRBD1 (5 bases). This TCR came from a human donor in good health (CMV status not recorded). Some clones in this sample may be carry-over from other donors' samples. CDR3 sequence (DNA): TGTGCCAGCAGTAGCTGGGGGGAACAGCCCCAGCATTTT. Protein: CASSSWGEQPQHF.